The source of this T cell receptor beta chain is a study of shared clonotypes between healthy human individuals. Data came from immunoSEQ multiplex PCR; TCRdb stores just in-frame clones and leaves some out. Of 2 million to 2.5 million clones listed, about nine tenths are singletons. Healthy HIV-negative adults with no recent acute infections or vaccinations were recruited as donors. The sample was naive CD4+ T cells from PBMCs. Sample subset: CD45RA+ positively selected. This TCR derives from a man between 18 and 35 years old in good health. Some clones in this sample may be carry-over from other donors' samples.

The CDR3 reads CASSVPAGTGDNEQFF. In DNA form, the CDR3 reads TGTGCCAGCAGCGTCCCGGCAGGGACAGGAGACAATGAGCAGTTCTTC. V is TRBV5-4 and J is TRBJ2-1; TRBD1 matches 8 bases. The germline V gene has CDR1 SGHNT and CDR2 YYREEE (reference sequence). V lost 4 bases and J lost 5; bases outside the gene matches: 11. CDR3 length: 16 residues.